This T cell receptor beta chain was captured in a study of blood T cells in healthy people across ages. PCR was performed a second time for about 6 to 11 cycles using a sample-barcoded 5' primer and a J-beta primer mix. Each CDR3 protein is one row after TCRdb ran MiXCR on the 5' RACE reads. The sample records some 800,000 distinct CDR3 sequences, roughly 25% being singletons. Another study also made use of these data, one on T cells of mothers and their children.

The source of this sequence is a boy younger than 18 in good health. What was sequenced was blood.

The CDR3 is CASSYGTGGRNTEAFF. As DNA, the CDR3 is TGTGCCAGCAGCTACGGGACAGGGGGTCGGAACACTGAAGCTTTCTTT. The chain uses TRBV7-2 and TRBJ1-1; 11 bases align to TRBD1. The CDR3 contains 16 residues. Trimming cost V 4 bases and J 1 base; bases outside gene matches: 5. Germline V gene data show CDR1 as SGHTA and CDR2 as FQGNSA.